The T cell receptor (beta chain) described here comes from a study of blood T cells in healthy people across ages. Then a second PCR, running about 7 to 11 cycles, was carried out with a sample-barcoded 5' primer and a J-beta primer mix. In TCRdb, the 5' RACE reads were re-called with MiXCR into one record per CDR3 protein. The sample lists around 970,000 distinct CDR3 sequences, about 51% occurring once. This TCR was sampled from a woman aged 55-70 years in good health. The sample comprised blood.

The CDR3 sequence is CAWTQSSYEQYF. CDR3 DNA: TGTGCCTGGACCCAGAGCTCCTACGAGCAGTACTTC. The V gene is TRBV30, the J gene TRBJ2-7; no firm D call. The V and J ends lost 4 bases and 0 bases respectively, with 7 bases between them. CDR3 length: 12 residues. CDR1 is GTSNPN, CDR2 SVGIG, per germline (reference sequence).